The present TCR beta chain was sequenced within a study of T cell changes during pregnancy in multiple sclerosis. Data came from immunoSEQ multiplex PCR; TCRdb stores just in-frame clones and leaves some out. Of tens of thousands of clones listed, about 89% are singletons. This clonotype originated in a female donor with multiple sclerosis, enrolled in a pregnancy study. The sequencing used CD4+ T cells from peripheral blood mononuclear cells, collected in the first trimester of pregnancy.

The CDR3 DNA follows: TGTGCCAGCAGCCAAGTGCTCAGGGCTGAAGCTTTCTTT. This encodes CASSQVLRAEAFF. V and J are TRBV4-2 and TRBJ1-1, with D maybe TRBD1 (5 bases). Trimming removed 1 base at V and 6 bases at J, with 9 bases between. The germline V gene has CDR1 LGHNA and CDR2 YNFKEQ. The CDR3 sequence is 13 residues long.